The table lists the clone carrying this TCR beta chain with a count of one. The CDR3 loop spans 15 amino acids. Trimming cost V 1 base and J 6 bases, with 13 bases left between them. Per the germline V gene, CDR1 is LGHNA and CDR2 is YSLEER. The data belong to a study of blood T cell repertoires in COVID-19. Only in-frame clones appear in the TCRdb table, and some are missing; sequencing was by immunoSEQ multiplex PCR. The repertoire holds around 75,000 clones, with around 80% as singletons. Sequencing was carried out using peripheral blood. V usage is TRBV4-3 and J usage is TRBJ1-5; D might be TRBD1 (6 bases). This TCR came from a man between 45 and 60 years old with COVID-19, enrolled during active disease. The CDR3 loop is CASSQGARGGQPQHF. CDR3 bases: TGCGCCAGCAGCCAAGGGGCCAGGGGCGGTCAGCCCCAGCATTTT.